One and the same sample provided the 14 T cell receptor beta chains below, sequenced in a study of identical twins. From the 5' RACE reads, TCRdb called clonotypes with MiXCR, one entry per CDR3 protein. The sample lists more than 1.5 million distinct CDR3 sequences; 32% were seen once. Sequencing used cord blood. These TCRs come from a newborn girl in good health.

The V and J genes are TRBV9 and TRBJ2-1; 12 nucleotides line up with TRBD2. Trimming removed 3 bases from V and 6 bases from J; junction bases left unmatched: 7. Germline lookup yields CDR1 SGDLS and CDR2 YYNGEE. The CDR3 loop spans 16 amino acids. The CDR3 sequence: CASSALAGGACNEQFF. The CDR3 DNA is TGTGCCAGCAGCGCCCTAGCGGGGGGGGCCTGCAATGAGCAGTTCTTC.

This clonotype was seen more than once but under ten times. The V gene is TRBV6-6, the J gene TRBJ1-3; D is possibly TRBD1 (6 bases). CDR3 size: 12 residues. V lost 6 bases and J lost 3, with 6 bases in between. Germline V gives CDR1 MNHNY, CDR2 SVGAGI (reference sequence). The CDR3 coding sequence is TGTGCCAGCAGACAGGGTGGAAACACCATATATTTT. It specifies CASRQGGNTIYF.

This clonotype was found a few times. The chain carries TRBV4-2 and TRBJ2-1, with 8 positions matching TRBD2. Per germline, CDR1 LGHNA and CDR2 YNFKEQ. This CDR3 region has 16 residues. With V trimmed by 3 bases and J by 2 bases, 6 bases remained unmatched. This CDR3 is CASSQGLEHPYNEQFF. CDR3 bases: TGTGCCAGCAGCCAGGGACTAGAGCACCCCTACAATGAGCAGTTCTTC.

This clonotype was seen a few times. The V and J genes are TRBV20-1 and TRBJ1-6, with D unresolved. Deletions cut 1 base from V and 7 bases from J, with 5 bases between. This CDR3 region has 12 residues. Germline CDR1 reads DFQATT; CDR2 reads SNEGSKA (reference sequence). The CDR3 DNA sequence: TGCAGTGCTAGAGTTCCGAATTCACCCCTCCACTTT. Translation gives CSARVPNSPLHF.

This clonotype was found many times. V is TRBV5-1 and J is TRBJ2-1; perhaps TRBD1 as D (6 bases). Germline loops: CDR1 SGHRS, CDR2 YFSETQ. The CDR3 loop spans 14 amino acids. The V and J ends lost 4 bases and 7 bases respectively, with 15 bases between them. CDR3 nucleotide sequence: TGCGCCAGCAGCCTCAGGGGCTCTCCTAATGAGCAGTTCTTC. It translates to CASSLRGSPNEQFF.

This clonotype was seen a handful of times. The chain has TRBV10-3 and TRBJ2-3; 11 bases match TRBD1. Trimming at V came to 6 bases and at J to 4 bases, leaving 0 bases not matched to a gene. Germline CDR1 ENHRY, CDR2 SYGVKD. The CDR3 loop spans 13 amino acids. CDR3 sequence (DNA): TGTGCCATCAGGGACAGGGGGCCAGATACGCAGTATTTT. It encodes CAIRDRGPDTQYF.

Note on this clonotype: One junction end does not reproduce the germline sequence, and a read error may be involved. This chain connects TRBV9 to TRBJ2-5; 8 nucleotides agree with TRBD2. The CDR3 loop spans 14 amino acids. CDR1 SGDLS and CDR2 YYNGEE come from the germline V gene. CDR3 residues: CAGSAGTRRETQYF. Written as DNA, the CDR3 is TGTGCCGGCAGCGCCGGGACTAGGAGGGAGACCCAGTACTTC.

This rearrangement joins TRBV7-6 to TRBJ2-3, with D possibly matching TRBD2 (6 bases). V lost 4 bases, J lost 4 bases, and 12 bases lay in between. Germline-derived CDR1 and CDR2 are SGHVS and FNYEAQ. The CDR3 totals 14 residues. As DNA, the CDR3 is TGTGCCAGCAGCTCACGGGACTCATCAGATACGCAGTATTTT. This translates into CASSSRDSSDTQYF.

The CDR3 DNA is TGTGCCAGCAGCCCTAACAGGGGGCGGAATGAAAAACTGTTTTTT. Translation: CASSPNRGRNEKLFF. The J gene is TRBJ1-4, the V gene TRBV2; 9 positions agree with TRBD1. This CDR3 has 15 amino acids. Germline CDR1 is SNHLY and CDR2 is FYNNEI. V dropped 6 bases and J dropped 5; count of bases not matched to a gene: 7. Supplemented by reference TRBV2 and TRBJ1-4, the full variable domain reads EPEVTQTPSHQVTQMGQEVILRCVPISNHLYFYWYRQILGQKVEFLVSFYNNEISEKSEIFDDQFSVERPDGSNFTLKIRSTKLEDSAMYFCASSPNRGRNEKLFFGSGTQLSVL.

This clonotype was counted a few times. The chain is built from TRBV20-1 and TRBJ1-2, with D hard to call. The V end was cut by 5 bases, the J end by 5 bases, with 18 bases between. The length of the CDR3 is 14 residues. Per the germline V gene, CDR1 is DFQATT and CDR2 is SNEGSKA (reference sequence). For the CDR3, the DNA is TGCAGTGCTCCCCACCGCATGGCTCTTTATGGCTACACCTTC. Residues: CSAPHRMALYGYTF.

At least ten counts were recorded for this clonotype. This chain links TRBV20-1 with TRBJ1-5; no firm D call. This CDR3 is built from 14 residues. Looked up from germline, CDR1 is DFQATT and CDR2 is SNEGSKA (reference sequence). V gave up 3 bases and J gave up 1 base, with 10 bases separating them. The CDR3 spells CSASGQRSNQPQHF. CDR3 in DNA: TGCAGTGCTAGTGGGCAACGGAGCAATCAGCCCCAGCATTTT.

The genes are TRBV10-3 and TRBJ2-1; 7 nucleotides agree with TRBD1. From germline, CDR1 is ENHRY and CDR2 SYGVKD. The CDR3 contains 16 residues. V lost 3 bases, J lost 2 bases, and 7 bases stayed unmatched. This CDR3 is CAISDRDRQAYNEQFF. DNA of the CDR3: TGTGCCATCAGTGACCGGGACAGACAGGCCTACAATGAGCAGTTCTTC.

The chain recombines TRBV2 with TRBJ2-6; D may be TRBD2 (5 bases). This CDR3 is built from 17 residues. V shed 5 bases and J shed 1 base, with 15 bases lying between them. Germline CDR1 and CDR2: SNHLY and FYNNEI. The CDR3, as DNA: TGTGCCAGCAGTAGTCGGGGTCCCATATCTGGGGCCAACGTCCTGACTTTC. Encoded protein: CASSSRGPISGANVLTF.

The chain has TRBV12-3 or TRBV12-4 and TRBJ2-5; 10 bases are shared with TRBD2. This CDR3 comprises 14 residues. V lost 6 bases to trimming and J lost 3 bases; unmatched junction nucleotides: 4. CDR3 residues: CASRKLAGKETQYF. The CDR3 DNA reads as TGTGCCAGCAGAAAACTAGCGGGAAAAGAGACCCAGTACTTC.